This TCR beta chain emerged from a study of Graves' ophthalmopathy and Graves' hyperthyroidism. About this clonotype itself: Its antigen is still unknown. At one end the junction does not follow the germline gene, possibly because of a read error.

CDR3 length: 16 amino acids. Germline loops: CDR1 MNHEY, CDR2 SVGEGT. Cases classed as stable hyperthyroidism had no ophthalmopathy within 18 months of follow-up. Enrollment excluded any patients with other autoimmune diseases, uncontrolled infections, pregnancy or lactation. Whole-study results and caveats: Ophthalmopathy progression cases were predicted by the model with approximately 71% sensitivity and 72% to 85% specificity. The 13-signature model separated ophthalmopathy from stable hyperthyroidism at almost 90% sensitivity and about 80% specificity.

Using RNA transcripts, the TCR beta CDR3 regions were amplified. HTBI primers were used in a first-round RT-PCR, which preceded a second-round multiplex PCR. TCRdb re-analysed the multiplex PCR reads in MiXCR, keeping a single row per CDR3 protein. The table lists over 500,000 distinct CDR3 sequences, about 20% of them singletons, with approximately 7% in the top ten. Material: peripheral blood. This clonotype was obtained from a woman aged 18-29 years with stable Graves' hyperthyroidism. Some clones in this sample may be carry-over from other donors' samples. This chain joins TRBV6-2 or TRBV6-3 and TRBJ1-5; TRBD1 might be the D (5 bases). The CDR3 DNA reads TGTGCCAGCAGTCCTAAAATGACAGTGCGGAATCAGCCTCAGCATTTT. It codes for CASSPKMTVRNQPQHF.